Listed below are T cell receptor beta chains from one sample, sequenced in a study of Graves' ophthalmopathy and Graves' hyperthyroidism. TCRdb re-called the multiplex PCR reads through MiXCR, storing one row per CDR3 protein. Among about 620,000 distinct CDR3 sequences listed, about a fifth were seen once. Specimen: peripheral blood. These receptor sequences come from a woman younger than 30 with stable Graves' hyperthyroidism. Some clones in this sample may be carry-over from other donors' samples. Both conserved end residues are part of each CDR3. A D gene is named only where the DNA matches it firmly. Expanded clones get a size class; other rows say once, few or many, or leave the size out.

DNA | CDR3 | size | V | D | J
TGTGCCAGCAGTCCCGAAGGGGGTCTGGGCGAGCAGTACTTC | CASSPEGGLGEQYF | many | TRBV6-2/TRBV6-3 | NA | TRBJ2-7
TGTGCCAGCAGTAGACAGGGTAGAGCCTACGAGCAGTACTTC | CASSRQGRAYEQYF | NA | TRBV28 | TRBD1 | TRBJ2-7
TGTGCCAGCAATGGACTCACTAACTATGGCTACACCTTC | CASNGLTNYGYTF | many | TRBV6-2/TRBV6-3 | NA | TRBJ1-2
TGTGCCAGCAGTGGGGATGGGGCGGGAGATCCCTACGAGCAGTACTTC | CASSGDGAGDPYEQYF | many | TRBV6-1 | TRBD2 | TRBJ2-7
TGTGCCACCTACCAACGGGCTAGCGGGAGCTACGAGCAGTACTTC | CATYQRASGSYEQYF | many | TRBV6-1 | TRBD2 | TRBJ2-7
TGTGCCAGCATCCAAACCTCCGGGACAGGGTACGCTTTCTTT | CASIQTSGTGYAFF | many | TRBV12-3/TRBV12-4 | TRBD1 | TRBJ1-1
TGTGCCAGCAGCTACTTCGATGACTATGGCTACACCTTC | CASSYFDDYGYTF | few | TRBV12-3/TRBV12-4 | NA | TRBJ1-2
TGTGCCAGCAGGTCGACTAGCGGAGACACCGGGGAGCTGTTTTTT | CASRSTSGDTGELFF | NA | TRBV6-1 | TRBD2 | TRBJ2-2
TGTGCCAGCAGCGACTGGGACAGGGCAGGAGAGACCCAGTACTTC | CASSDWDRAGETQYF | many | TRBV7-9 | TRBD1 | TRBJ2-5
TGTGCCTGGACCGGGACTCCTGGTGAAGCTTTCTTT | CAWTGTPGEAFF | NA | TRBV30 | NA | TRBJ1-1